One and the same sample provided the 24 T cell receptor beta chains below, sequenced in a study of identical twins. In TCRdb, the 5' RACE reads were re-called with MiXCR into one record per CDR3 protein. The top ten hold 9% to 15% of the sample, which has 350,000 to 500,000 distinct CDR3 sequences, about 18% seen once. The sample comprised naive T cells sorted from blood. The receptors here all came from a man in his forties or fifties in good health.

The V gene is TRBV29-1, the J gene TRBJ2-5; 8 positions agree with TRBD2. The germline CDR1 and CDR2 sequences are SQVTM and ANQGSEA. J gave up 4 bases and V 3 bases, and 7 bases lay outside the gene matches. The CDR3 totals 14 residues. As DNA, the CDR3 is TGCAGCGTTGACGCGGGAGGCCTCGGAGAGACCCAGTACTTC. It is translated as CSVDAGGLGETQYF.

This clonotype was seen just once. The chain is built from TRBV29-1 and TRBJ2-7; D call uncertain. With 4 bases removed from V and 3 bases from J, the gap between germline ends came to 7 bases. CDR3 length equals 11 residues. Looked up from germline, CDR1 is SQVTM and CDR2 is ANQGSEA. This CDR3 reads CSVGTFYEQYF. Here the CDR3 DNA reads TGCAGCGTTGGGACCTTCTACGAGCAGTACTTC.

The V and J genes are TRBV6-5 and TRBJ1-6; D is unclear. Trimming cost V 6 bases and J 9 bases, with 9 bases left between them. Germline V gives CDR1 MNHEY, CDR2 SVGAGI. The CDR3 has 12 residues. CDR3 sequence: CASRIGISPLHF. Written as DNA, the CDR3 is TGTGCCAGCAGGATAGGGATTTCACCCCTCCACTTT.

This rearrangement joins TRBV19 to TRBJ2-1, with D tentatively TRBD1 (5 bases). V dropped 6 bases and J dropped 5 bases, with 14 bases sitting between them. This CDR3 has 14 amino acids. Germline lookup yields CDR1 LNHDA and CDR2 SQIVND (reference sequence). The DNA of the CDR3 is TGTGCCAGTAGGGAAGGGGTAATGGACAATGAGCAGTTCTTC. Translation: CASREGVMDNEQFF.

This clonotype has a count of ten or more. The chain has TRBV3-1 and TRBJ2-3; 11 bases are a match to TRBD2. The junction had 14 bases not matched to a gene; V was cut back by 0 bases and J by 6 bases. CDR1 is LGHDT and CDR2 is YNNKEL in the germline V gene (reference sequence). The CDR3 is 19 amino acids. CDR3 sequence: CASSQDGIGTSGDVDTQYF. CDR3 nucleotide sequence: TGTGCCAGCAGCCAAGACGGGATCGGGACTAGCGGAGACGTTGATACGCAGTATTTT.

V and J are TRBV5-6 and TRBJ1-1, with TRBD1 matching 7 bases. CDR3 size: 13 residues. The germline V gene has CDR1 SGHDT and CDR2 YYEEEE. The trim removed 4 bases at V and 6 bases at J, leaving 6 bases unmatched. The CDR3 loop is CASSAGTAPEAFF. The DNA for the CDR3 is TGTGCCAGCAGCGCAGGGACAGCTCCTGAAGCTTTCTTT.

The chain links TRBV12-3 or TRBV12-4 to TRBJ1-2; no definite D call. This CDR3 is 13 amino acids long. V lost 3 bases and J lost 8, with 13 bases in between. CDR3 sequence reads: CASSFDSGNGYTF. CDR3 sequence (DNA): TGTGCCAGCAGTTTTGATTCAGGAAACGGCTACACCTTC.

This chain connects TRBV20-1 to TRBJ2-6, with D possibly TRBD1 on 5 matching bases. The germline V gene has CDR1 DFQATT and CDR2 SNEGSKA (reference sequence). The CDR3 totals 16 residues. The V gene lost 3 bases and the J gene lost 0 bases, with 12 bases spanning the gap. The CDR3: CSARRQGSSGANVLTF. CDR3 DNA sequence: TGCAGTGCTAGGCGCCAGGGATCCTCTGGGGCCAACGTCCTGACTTTC.

The chain employs TRBV4-2 and TRBJ2-3, with 11 bases identical to TRBD1. V gave up 4 bases and J gave up 4 bases; unmatched junction bases: 4. CDR1 LGHNA and CDR2 YNFKEQ come from the germline V gene. The CDR3 runs 15 residues. The CDR3 DNA follows: TGTGCCAGCAGCCCGCCGGGACAGGGGGCAGATACGCAGTATTTT. Its translation: CASSPPGQGADTQYF.

This clonotype was detected ten times or more. V is TRBV9 and J is TRBJ1-4, with no clear D. Trimming shortened V by 0 bases and J by 6 bases, and 12 bases separated the two germline ends. Germline-derived CDR1 and CDR2 are SGDLS and YYNGEE. The CDR3 contains 15 residues. CDR3 in DNA: TGTGCCAGCAGCGTAGCCGCTCGGATGGATGAAAAACTGTTTTTT. The encoded protein is CASSVAARMDEKLFF.

V usage is TRBV6-1 and J usage is TRBJ2-7; 10 positions agree with TRBD1. CDR1 is MNHNS, CDR2 SASEGT, per germline. V lost 8 bases and J lost 3; bases outside the gene matches: 10. The CDR3 sequence is 15 residues long. The CDR3 DNA reads TGTGCCAGCGCTTCCCCGGGACAGGGGATCTACGAGCAGTACTTC. Protein sequence: CASASPGQGIYEQYF.

The rearrangement uses TRBV7-8 and TRBJ2-1, with 9 bases aligning to TRBD2. The CDR3 loop spans 14 amino acids. Germline CDR1 SGHVS, CDR2 FQNEAQ. V shed 1 base, J shed 10 bases, and the junction held 5 bases outside the gene matches. Here the CDR3 reads CASSLGRGGREQFF. The CDR3 nucleotides read TGTGCCAGCAGCTTAGGGCGGGGGGGCCGCGAGCAGTTCTTC. Using reference TRBV7-8 and TRBJ2-1 for the parts outside the CDR3, the full variable domain is GAGVSQSPRYKVAKRGQDVALRCDPISGHVSLFWYQQALGQGPEFLTYFQNEAQLDKSGLPSDRFFAERPEGSVSTLKIQRTQQEDSAVYLCASSLGRGGREQFFGPGTRLTVL.

The V and J genes are TRBV11-2 and TRBJ2-1; possibly TRBD2 for D (6 bases). From germline, CDR1 is SGHAT and CDR2 FQNNGV. V lost 0 bases to trimming and J lost 15 bases, with 15 bases between them. This CDR3 contains 13 residues. The CDR3 region has the DNA TGTGCCAGCAGCTTAGATCGGGGGATAGGGCGGTTCTTC. Protein product: CASSLDRGIGRFF.

Note on this clonotype: A read error is likely, as this CDR3 ends without the conserved phenylalanine or tryptophan. The J gene is TRBJ1-1, the V gene TRBV10-3, with 7 bases lining up with TRBD1. CDR1 and CDR2 (germline): ENHRY, SYGVKD. J gave up 4 bases and V 0 bases, and 2 bases lay outside the gene matches. This CDR3 contains 14 residues. The CDR3 sequence is CAISESGGLTEAFL. The CDR3, as DNA: TGTGCCATCAGTGAGTCAGGGGGCCTCACTGAAGCTTTCCTT.

This clonotype came up a few times. The V call is TRBV12-3 or TRBV12-4, the J call TRBJ1-5; D not resolved. The V end was cut by 6 bases, the J end by 0 bases, with 12 bases between. The CDR3 is 15 amino acids. CDR3 protein: CASRTTPYSNQPQHF. In DNA, the CDR3 is TGTGCCAGCAGGACGACACCGTATAGCAATCAGCCCCAGCATTTT.

This clonotype occurred a few times. The V and J genes are TRBV20-1 and TRBJ2-3, with 7 bases identical to TRBD2. There are 14 residues in the CDR3. CDR1 and CDR2 (germline): DFQATT, SNEGSKA (reference sequence). The trim removed 1 base at V and 0 bases at J, leaving 1 base unmatched. The CDR3 here is CSARAGGSTDTQYF. In DNA form, the CDR3 reads TGCAGTGCTAGAGCGGGGGGTAGCACAGATACGCAGTATTTT.

Ten or more counts support this clonotype. This sequence joins TRBV5-1 and TRBJ2-7; 7 bases map to TRBD2. Germline CDR1 and CDR2: SGHRS and YFSETQ. The length of the CDR3 is 15 residues. The V and J ends lost 4 bases and 6 bases, in that order; junction bases with no gene match: 13. CDR3 region: CASSPGGGEGREQYF. As DNA, the CDR3 is TGCGCCAGCAGCCCCGGGGGAGGGGAGGGCCGCGAGCAGTACTTC.

This clonotype was seen repeatedly, ten times or more. CDR3 loop: CASSQRGETAGHEQFF. CDR3 nucleotide sequence: TGTGCCAGCAGCCAACGGGGAGAGACTGCGGGTCATGAGCAGTTCTTC. The chain carries TRBV7-9 and TRBJ2-1; D is perhaps TRBD2 (5 bases). The CDR3 consists of 16 residues. V lost 5 bases, J lost 8 bases, and 22 bases lay in between. The germline V gene encodes CDR1 SEHNR and CDR2 FQNEAQ (reference sequence).

This clonotype has a single count. The rearrangement links TRBV7-8 to TRBJ1-1; 10 positions agree with TRBD1. From germline, CDR1 is SGHVS and CDR2 FQNEAQ. The CDR3 is 16 amino acids. The J segment lost 5 bases and the V segment lost 5 bases, leaving 11 bases of the junction unmatched. As DNA, the CDR3 is TGTGCCAGCAGCCCGGGGACAGGGGTGGGTTATACTGAAGCTTTCTTT. It codes for CASSPGTGVGYTEAFF.

This clonotype has a handful of counts. The rearrangement uses TRBV6-2 or TRBV6-3 and TRBJ2-1; D gene ambiguous. The CDR3 extends over 12 amino acids. The V gene lost 4 bases and the J gene lost 9 bases, with 10 bases spanning the gap. Germline CDR1 reads MNHEY; CDR2 reads SVGEGT. The DNA of the CDR3 is TGTGCCAGCAGTTTCCAGGACGTTGAGCAGTTCTTC. Translated: CASSFQDVEQFF.

This clonotype was seen at least ten times. The V and J genes are TRBV10-3 and TRBJ1-6, with TRBD1 as a possible D gene (5 bases). Trimming cost V 6 bases and J 0 bases, with 12 bases left between them. The CDR3 is 16 amino acids. Germline CDR1 and CDR2: ENHRY and SYGVKD. For the CDR3, the DNA is TGTGCCATCAGGCCTTCAGGGTCCTCCTATAATTCACCCCTCCACTTT. Its protein product is CAIRPSGSSYNSPLHF.

This chain links TRBV28 with TRBJ2-5, with TRBD2 matching over 12 bases. CDR3 length equals 16 residues. CDR1 is MDHEN, CDR2 SYDVKM, per germline. V gave up 6 bases and J gave up 5 bases; unmatched junction bases: 10. The CDR3 coding sequence is TGTGCCAGCAGGCTAGCGGGAGGGCCCCTTACGGAGACCCAGTACTTC. This codes for CASRLAGGPLTETQYF.

V and J are TRBV20-1 and TRBJ2-5; D unclear. V was trimmed by 0 bases and J by 4 bases, leaving 12 bases between them. In germline, CDR1 is DFQATT, CDR2 SNEGSKA (reference sequence). This CDR3 is built from 14 residues. CDR3 sequence reads: CSARDRPSGETQYF. The CDR3 DNA reads TGCAGTGCTAGAGATCGGCCTAGTGGAGAGACCCAGTACTTC.

This clonotype showed up just a few times. The chain links TRBV28 to TRBJ2-6, with D unclear. The V gene's germline CDR1 is MDHEN and CDR2 SYDVKM. The CDR3 loop spans 18 amino acids. Trimming removed 6 bases at V and 0 bases at J, with 18 bases between. DNA of the CDR3: TGTGCCAGCAGGCGCATGGACGGCGGATTCTCTGGGGCCAACGTCCTGACTTTC. As protein: CASRRMDGGFSGANVLTF. Complete variable domain (other parts from reference TRBV28 and TRBJ2-6): DVKVTQSSRYLVKRTGEKVFLECVQDMDHENMFWYRQDPGLGLRLIYFSYDVKMKEKGDIPEGYSVSREKKERFSLILESASTNQTSMYLCASRRMDGGFSGANVLTFGAGSRLTVL.